The entry below gives a single T cell receptor beta chain sequence along with its context. This specimen comes from a study of blood T cell repertoires in COVID-19. Study-level background: Italy, Spain and the United States were the sources of the convalescent and acute COVID-19 samples. PBMCs, B-cell-depleted T cells, or T cells provided the cDNA or gDNA that made up the material.

The germline V gene encodes CDR1 KGHDR and CDR2 SFDVKD. CDR3 length: 14 amino acids. The V gene end was trimmed by 4 bases and the J gene end by 4 bases; junction bases not matched to a gene: 4. Per the study methods: Reference gene primer amplification gave estimated nucleated cell counts. Here immunoSEQ multiplex PCR was the method, and the copy in TCRdb shows in-frame clones only, minus some. For V, J and clone size, that table is used; D and trimming come from the DNA. The data show tens of thousands of clones, 70% to 90% seen once. This sequence was found in a man aged 70 or older with active COVID-19. The rearrangement joins TRBV24-1 to TRBJ2-5; 8 bases fit TRBD1. The specimen sequenced was peripheral blood. The CDR3, as DNA: TGTGCCACCAGTGACTCCGGGACAGGAGAGACCCAGTACTTC. Translation: CATSDSGTGETQYF.